The clone carrying this T cell receptor (beta chain) was detected ten times or more. This sample is part of a study of CD8+CD57+ T cells in acquired aplastic anemia. The CDR3 has 14 residues. V lost 3 bases and J lost 5, with 12 bases in between. The germline gives CDR1 SGDLS, CDR2 YYNGEE. The use of genomic DNA as template underpinned the TCR beta VDJ and CDR3 profiling. Each CDR3 protein gets one entry after TCRdb re-called the reads with MiXCR. Of about 180,000 distinct CDR3 sequences in the sample, less than 55% were seen once. The receptor's source is a human donor in good health. The sequencing input was sorted CD4+, CD8+, or CD8+CD57+ T cells (not recorded which) from PBMCs. V gene TRBV9 combines with J gene TRBJ2-1; D perhaps matches TRBD2 (6 bases). DNA of the CDR3: TGTGCCAGCAGCGGGAGGGCCTGGGACAATGAGCAGTTCTTC. Translation gives CASSGRAWDNEQFF.